Shown below are 16 T cell receptor beta chains from a single sample sequenced in a study of blood T cell repertoires in COVID-19 (dated by TCRdb to 2020 to 2021). Library method: the immunoSEQ multiplex PCR assay. TCRdb carries this immuneACCESS record with in-frame sequences only. Its versions omit some clonotypes, under half of them owing to an unresolved V gene in the studies checked, with the rest unexplained. For this sample the table gives nearly 350,000 clones, of which under 95% were detected only once. The top ten hold less than 3.5% of the sample. Material for sequencing was peripheral blood. These receptors all stem from a woman aged 18-29 years who had recovered from COVID-19.

The CDR3 bases are TGTGCCAGCAGCCGGGGACAGTGGGGCACTGAAGCTTTCTTT. Protein sequence: CASSRGQWGTEAFF. The chain carries TRBV7-6 and TRBJ1-1; 7 bases line up with TRBD1. V shed 5 bases and J 4 bases; nucleotides not matched to a gene: 7. The CDR3 length is 14 residues. In germline, CDR1 is SGHVS, CDR2 FNYEAQ.

On this clone: The identical CDR3 is also encoded by other nucleotide sequences in the sample. The gene calls are TRBV7-2 and TRBJ2-1; 7 bases agree with TRBD2. The germline V gene has CDR1 SGHTA and CDR2 FQGNSA. Unmatched junction bases numbered 1, after V lost 5 bases and J lost 9 bases. The CDR3 covers 11 residues. The CDR3 spells CASSQRGEQFF. The CDR3 region has the DNA TGTGCCAGCAGCCAGCGGGGTGAGCAGTTCTTC.

CDR3 amino acids: CASSLEGLAGANEQFF. The CDR3, as DNA: TGTGCCAGCAGCTTAGAAGGACTAGCGGGAGCCAATGAGCAGTTCTTC. The chain combines TRBV11-3 with TRBJ2-1, with 13 bases lining up with TRBD2. This CDR3 is 16 amino acids long. Germline V lookup: CDR1 SGHNT, CDR2 YENEEA. J lost 6 bases, V lost 0 bases, and 2 bases had no gene match.

V and J are TRBV19 and TRBJ1-5, with 9 bases matching TRBD1. Trimming took 6 bases from V and 6 from J; bases not matched to a gene: 6. The CDR3 consists of 14 residues. Per the germline V gene, CDR1 is LNHDA and CDR2 is SQIVND (reference sequence). DNA of the CDR3: TGTGCCAGTAGATCGGGACAGGGATTTCAGCCCCAGCATTTT. Translating gives CASRSGQGFQPQHF.

There are a few counts of this clone. The gene calls are TRBV27 and TRBJ1-2, with D unresolved. In germline, CDR1 is MNHEY, CDR2 SMNVEV (reference sequence). V was clipped by 4 bases and J by 8 bases, with 17 bases between them. The CDR3 sequence is 14 residues long. The CDR3 loop is CASSYSGVPGGYTF. In DNA form, the CDR3 reads TGTGCCAGCAGTTATTCGGGAGTCCCGGGAGGCTACACCTTC.

This chain connects TRBV15 to TRBJ2-1, with 11 bases lining up with TRBD2. J gave up 8 bases and V 3 bases, and 6 bases lay outside the gene matches. Per the germline V gene, CDR1 is LNHNV and CDR2 is YYDKDF (reference sequence). CDR3 length: 15 residues. The CDR3 bases are TGTGCCACCAGCAGTACTAGCGGGAGTCTCGATGAGCAGTTCTTC. Translated: CATSSTSGSLDEQFF. Using reference TRBV15 and TRBJ2-1 for the parts outside the CDR3, the full variable domain is DAMVIQNPRYQVTQFGKPVTLSCSQTLNHNVMYWYQQKSSQAPKLLFHYYDKDFNNEADTPDNFQSRRPNTSFCFLDIRSPGLGDTAMYLCATSSTSGSLDEQFFGPGTRLTVL.

This clone was counted a few times. This sequence joins TRBV30 and TRBJ2-5; no clear D gene. Trimming removed 0 bases from V and 3 bases from J, with 5 bases in between. Germline V gene data show CDR1 as GTSNPN and CDR2 as SVGIG (reference sequence). This CDR3 is built from 12 residues. CDR3 region: CAWSVRKETQYF. The CDR3 bases are TGTGCCTGGAGTGTGCGAAAAGAGACCCAGTACTTC.

This clone has only one observation. The rearrangement uses TRBV29-1 and TRBJ2-5, with TRBD1 matching 7 bases. CDR3 length: 14 residues. The V gene's germline CDR1 is SQVTM and CDR2 ANQGSEA. The junction had 6 bases not matched to a gene; V was cut back by 3 bases and J by 2 bases. CDR3 residues: CSVDRRGQQETQYF. The CDR3 bases are TGCAGCGTTGATCGCAGGGGACAGCAAGAGACCCAGTACTTC.

The V call is TRBV5-8, the J call TRBJ2-7; maybe TRBD2 (6 bases). The CDR3 spans 15 residues. V lost 1 base to trimming and J lost 5 bases, with 16 bases between them. Germline CDR1 and CDR2: SGHTS and YDEGEE. The CDR3 region has the DNA TGTGCCAGCAGCTTGCTCCAGGGACTGACCCACGAGCAGTACGTC. Protein: CASSLLQGLTHEQYV.

V and J are TRBV9 and TRBJ1-2; 7 bases fit TRBD1. Germline CDR1 and CDR2: SGDLS and YYNGEE. The J segment lost 2 bases and the V segment lost 4 bases, leaving 8 bases of the junction unmatched. This CDR3 has 15 residues. CDR3 in amino acids: CASSLRDRQNYGYTF. CDR3 DNA: TGTGCCAGCAGCTTACGGGACAGACAAAACTATGGCTACACCTTC. Looking up the rest from reference TRBV9 and TRBJ1-2 gives the full variable domain: DSGVTQTPKHLITATGQRVTLRCSPRSGDLSVYWYQQSLDQGLQFLIQYYNGEERAKGNILERFSAQQFPDLHSELNLSSLELGDSALYFCASSLRDRQNYGYTFGSGTRLTVV.

The V call is TRBV2, the J call TRBJ1-1; no reliable D call. Trimming cost V 10 bases and J 4 bases, with 19 bases left between them. The CDR3 has 14 amino acids. The germline V gene encodes CDR1 SNHLY and CDR2 FYNNEI. For the CDR3, the DNA is TGTGCCAACCGCCGGCGCAGTCGGGGCACTGAAGCTTTCTTT. Translating gives CANRRRSRGTEAFF. Filled out from reference TRBV2 and TRBJ1-1, the complete variable domain reads EPEVTQTPSHQVTQMGQEVILRCVPISNHLYFYWYRQILGQKVEFLVSFYNNEISEKSEIFDDQFSVERPDGSNFTLKIRSTKLEDSAMYFCANRRRSRGTEAFFGQGTRLTVV.

V and J are TRBV27 and TRBJ2-2; 9 bases are shared with TRBD1. The trim removed 8 bases at V and 2 bases at J, leaving 9 bases unmatched. The CDR3 spans 16 residues. Germline V gene lookup returns CDR1 MNHEY and CDR2 SMNVEV (reference sequence). This CDR3 reads CASDGGQGPNTGELFF. CDR3 bases: TGTGCCAGCGATGGGGGACAGGGCCCAAACACCGGGGAGCTGTTTTTT.

The genes are TRBV4-3 and TRBJ1-1; 10 bases are shared with TRBD1. The CDR3 spans 18 residues. Germline CDR1 is LGHNA and CDR2 is YSLEER. J was trimmed by 5 bases and V by 0 bases; bases with no gene match: 12. The CDR3 DNA sequence: TGCGCCAGCAGCCAAGAGTCTAGGGACAGGGGAGGTGTGACTGAAGCTTTCTTT. Residues: CASSQESRDRGGVTEAFF.

The gene calls are TRBV15 and TRBJ2-5, with 10 nucleotides matching TRBD2. The V gene's germline CDR1 is LNHNV and CDR2 YYDKDF (reference sequence). After removal of 5 bases from V and 5 bases from J, the junction contained 8 bases not matched to a gene. CDR3 length: 15 residues. CDR3 coding DNA: TGTGCCACCAGCTCTACGGGACTAGCGAGGGAGACCCAGTACTTC. This gives the protein CATSSTGLARETQYF.

This rearrangement joins TRBV15 to TRBJ2-1; D possibly corresponds to TRBD2 (6 bases). Germline CDR1 and CDR2: LNHNV and YYDKDF (reference sequence). V was shortened by 5 bases and J by 9 bases, with 14 bases between the two germline ends. The CDR3 runs 13 residues. The CDR3 nucleotides read TGTGCCACCAGCGAAATAATAGCGGTTGAGCAGTTCTTC. Protein: CATSEIIAVEQFF. Drawing the rest from reference TRBV15 and TRBJ2-1, the complete variable domain is DAMVIQNPRYQVTQFGKPVTLSCSQTLNHNVMYWYQQKSSQAPKLLFHYYDKDFNNEADTPDNFQSRRPNTSFCFLDIRSPGLGDTAMYLCATSEIIAVEQFFGPGTRLTVL.

V is TRBV11-2 and J is TRBJ1-6; D might be TRBD1 (6 bases). The CDR3 totals 13 residues. From germline, CDR1 is SGHAT and CDR2 FQNNGV. Trimming pared 7 bases from V and 7 bases from J, leaving 11 bases between. As DNA, the CDR3 is TGTGCCAGCACCATACAGGGCAATTCACCCCTCCACTTT. Amino acids: CASTIQGNSPLHF.